The clone carrying this TCR beta chain was detected a few times. Its specificity is unknown. This specimen comes from a study of shared clonotypes between healthy human individuals. The CDR3 runs to 15 residues. The trim removed 2 bases at V and 0 bases at J, leaving 4 bases unmatched. Germline V gene data show CDR1 as GTSNPN and CDR2 as SVGIG (reference sequence). TCRdb keeps only in-frame clones here, not all; method: immunoSEQ multiplex PCR. The table shows about half a million clones, with almost 80% occurring only once. Study conclusions and caveats: The study sampled only blood, and tissue repertoires likely differ.

This sequence was found in a woman aged 40 to 50 in good health. Some clones in this sample may be carry-over from other donors' samples. The chain uses TRBV30 and TRBJ1-1; 9 positions agree with TRBD1. What was sequenced was PBMCs. The CDR3 spells CAWSLGQGMNTEAFF. CDR3 DNA sequence: TGTGCCTGGAGTTTGGGACAGGGAATGAACACTGAAGCTTTCTTT.